This T cell receptor (beta chain) was obtained from a study of blood T cell repertoires in COVID-19. About the study: Some COVID-19 samples were acute and others convalescent; all came from the United States, Italy and Spain. The analysed material was cDNA or gDNA that came from T cells, B-cell-depleted T cells, or PBMCs.

Per the study methods: Nucleated cell counts were estimated from reference gene primer amplification. Profiled with immunoSEQ multiplex PCR; TCRdb holds only in-frame clones, not every one. The DNA was the basis for D and trimming; V, J and clone size are from that table. The table lists roughly 220,000 clones, 70% to 90% of them singletons, with 9.5% to 13% in the top ten. Germline V gives CDR1 SEHNR, CDR2 FQNEAQ (reference sequence). The length of the CDR3 is 13 residues. Trimming stripped 7 bases from V and 6 bases from J, with 12 bases between. Enrolment of Seattle patients took place during active infection, and they were followed longitudinally.

Sample: peripheral blood. The chain is built from TRBV7-9 and TRBJ2-2; the D gene is possibly TRBD1 (5 bases). The clonotype originates from a woman aged 45 to 65 with COVID-19, enrolled during active disease. The CDR3 sequence is CASTPRGSGELFF. DNA of the CDR3: TGTGCCAGCACGCCAAGGGGATCCGGGGAGCTGTTTTTT. Looking up the rest from reference TRBV7-9 and TRBJ2-2 gives the full variable domain: DTGVSQNPRHKITKRGQNVTFRCDPISEHNRLYWYRQTLGQGPEFLTYFQNEAQLEKSRLLSDRFSAERPKGSFSTLEIQRTEQGDSAMYLCASTPRGSGELFFGEGSRLTVL.